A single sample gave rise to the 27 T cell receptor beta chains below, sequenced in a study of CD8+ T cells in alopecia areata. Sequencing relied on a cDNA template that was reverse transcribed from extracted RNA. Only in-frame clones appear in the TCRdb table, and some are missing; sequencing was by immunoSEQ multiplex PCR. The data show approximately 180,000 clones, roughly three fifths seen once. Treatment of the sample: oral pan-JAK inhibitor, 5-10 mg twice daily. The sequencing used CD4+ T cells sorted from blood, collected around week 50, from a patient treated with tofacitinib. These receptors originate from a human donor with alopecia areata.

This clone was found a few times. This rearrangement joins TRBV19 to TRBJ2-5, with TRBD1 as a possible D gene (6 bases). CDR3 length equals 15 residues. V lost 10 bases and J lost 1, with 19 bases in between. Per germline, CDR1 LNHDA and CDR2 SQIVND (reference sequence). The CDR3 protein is CATAIARQAQETQYF. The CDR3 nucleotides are TGTGCCACCGCCATAGCTCGACAGGCCCAAGAGACCCAGTACTTC.

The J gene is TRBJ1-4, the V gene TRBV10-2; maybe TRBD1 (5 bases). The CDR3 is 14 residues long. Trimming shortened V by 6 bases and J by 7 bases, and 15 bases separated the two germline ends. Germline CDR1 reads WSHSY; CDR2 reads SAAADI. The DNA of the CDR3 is TGCGCCAGCAGCAGGCGGGGGACGATTGAAAAACTGTTTTTT. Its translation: CASSRRGTIEKLFF.

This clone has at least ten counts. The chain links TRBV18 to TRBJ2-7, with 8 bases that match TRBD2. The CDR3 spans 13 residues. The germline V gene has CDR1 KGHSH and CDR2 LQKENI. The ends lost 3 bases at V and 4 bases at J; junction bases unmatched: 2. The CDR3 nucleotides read TGTGCCAGCTCACCCGCGGGAGGTTACGAGCAGTACTTC. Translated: CASSPAGGYEQYF.

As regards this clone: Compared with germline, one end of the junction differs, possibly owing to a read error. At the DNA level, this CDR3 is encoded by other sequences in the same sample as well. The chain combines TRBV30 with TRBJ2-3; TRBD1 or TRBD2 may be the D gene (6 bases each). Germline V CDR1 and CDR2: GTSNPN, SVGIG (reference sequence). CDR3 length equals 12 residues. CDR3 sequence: CAWSGGTDTQYF. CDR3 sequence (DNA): TGTGCCTGGAGCGGGGGCACCGATACGCAGTATTTT.

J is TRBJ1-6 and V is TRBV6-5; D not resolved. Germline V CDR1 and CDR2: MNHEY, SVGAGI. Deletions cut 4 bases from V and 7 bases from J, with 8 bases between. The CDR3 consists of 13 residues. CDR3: CASSLLTNSPLHF. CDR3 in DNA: TGTGCCAGCAGTTTACTCACGAATTCACCCCTCCACTTT.

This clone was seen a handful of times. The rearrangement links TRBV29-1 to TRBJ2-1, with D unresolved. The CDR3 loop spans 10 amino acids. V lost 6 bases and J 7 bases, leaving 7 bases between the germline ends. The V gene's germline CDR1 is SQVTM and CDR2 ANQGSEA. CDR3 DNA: TGCAGCGTCGCCGATAATGAGCAGTTCTTC. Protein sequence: CSVADNEQFF.

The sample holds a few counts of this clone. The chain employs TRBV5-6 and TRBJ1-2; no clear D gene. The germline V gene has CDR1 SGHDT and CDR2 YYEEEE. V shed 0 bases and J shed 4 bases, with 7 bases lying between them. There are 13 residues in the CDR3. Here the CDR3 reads CASSLVAGYGYTF. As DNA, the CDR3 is TGTGCCAGCAGCTTGGTGGCTGGCTATGGCTACACCTTC.

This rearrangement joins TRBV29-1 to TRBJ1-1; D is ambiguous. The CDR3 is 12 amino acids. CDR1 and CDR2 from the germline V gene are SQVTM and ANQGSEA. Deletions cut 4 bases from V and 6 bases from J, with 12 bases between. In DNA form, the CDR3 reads TGCAGCGTTGGTGAGGGAAGCTCTGAAGCTTTCTTT. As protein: CSVGEGSSEAFF.

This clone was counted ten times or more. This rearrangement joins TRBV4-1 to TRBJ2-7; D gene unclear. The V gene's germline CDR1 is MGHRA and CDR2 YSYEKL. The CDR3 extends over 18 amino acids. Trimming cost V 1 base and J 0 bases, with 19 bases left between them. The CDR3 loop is CASSQVVSPARYSYEQYF. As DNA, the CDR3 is TGCGCCAGCAGCCAAGTGGTATCTCCGGCCAGGTACTCCTACGAGCAGTACTTC.

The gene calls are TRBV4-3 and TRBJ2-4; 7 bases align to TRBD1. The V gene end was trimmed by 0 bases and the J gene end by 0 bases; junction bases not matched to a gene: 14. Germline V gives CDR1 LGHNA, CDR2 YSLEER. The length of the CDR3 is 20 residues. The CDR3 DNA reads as TGCGCCAGCAGCCAAGATCGGGGACAGAGTTATGAACTAGCCAAAAACATTCAGTACTTC. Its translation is CASSQDRGQSYELAKNIQYF.

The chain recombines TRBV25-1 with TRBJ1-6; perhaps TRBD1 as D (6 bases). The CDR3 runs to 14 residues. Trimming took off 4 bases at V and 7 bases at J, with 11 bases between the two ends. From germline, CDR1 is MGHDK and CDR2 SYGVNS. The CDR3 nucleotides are TGTGCCAGCAGTGGAACAGGGAGAAATTCACCCCTCCACTTT. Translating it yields CASSGTGRNSPLHF.

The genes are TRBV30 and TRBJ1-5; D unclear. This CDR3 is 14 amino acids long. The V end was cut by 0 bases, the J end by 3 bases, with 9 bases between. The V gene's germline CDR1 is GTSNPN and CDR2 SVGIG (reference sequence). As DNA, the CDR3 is TGTGCCTGGAGTGTACCCTTGGACAATCAGCCCCAGCATTTT. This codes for CAWSVPLDNQPQHF.

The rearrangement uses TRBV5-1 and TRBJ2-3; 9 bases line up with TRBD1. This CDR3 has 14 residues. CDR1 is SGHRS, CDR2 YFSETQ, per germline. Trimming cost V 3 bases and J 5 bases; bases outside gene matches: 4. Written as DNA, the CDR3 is TGCGCCAGCAGCTCTGGGACAGGGCGAGATACGCAGTATTTT. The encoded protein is CASSSGTGRDTQYF.

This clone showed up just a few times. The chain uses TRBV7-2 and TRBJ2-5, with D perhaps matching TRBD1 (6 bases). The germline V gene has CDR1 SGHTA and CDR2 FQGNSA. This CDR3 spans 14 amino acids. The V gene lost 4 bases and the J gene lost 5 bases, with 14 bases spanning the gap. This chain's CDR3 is CASSSSGTTETQYF. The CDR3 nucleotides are TGTGCCAGCAGCTCTTCCGGGACAACCGAGACCCAGTACTTC.

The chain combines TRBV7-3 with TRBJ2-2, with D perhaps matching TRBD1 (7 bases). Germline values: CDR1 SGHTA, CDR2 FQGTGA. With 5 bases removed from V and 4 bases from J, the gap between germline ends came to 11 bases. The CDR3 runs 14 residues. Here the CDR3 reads CASSPQGGTGELFF. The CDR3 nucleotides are TGTGCCAGCAGCCCCCAGGGGGGCACCGGGGAGCTGTTTTTT.

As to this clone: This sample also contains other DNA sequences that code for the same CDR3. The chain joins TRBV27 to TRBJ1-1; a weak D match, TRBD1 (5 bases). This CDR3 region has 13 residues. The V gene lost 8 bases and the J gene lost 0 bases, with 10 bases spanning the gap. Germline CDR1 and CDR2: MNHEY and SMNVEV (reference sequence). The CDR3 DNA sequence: TGTGCCAGCTCGCGGGGGTTGAACACTGAAGCTTTCTTT. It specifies CASSRGLNTEAFF.

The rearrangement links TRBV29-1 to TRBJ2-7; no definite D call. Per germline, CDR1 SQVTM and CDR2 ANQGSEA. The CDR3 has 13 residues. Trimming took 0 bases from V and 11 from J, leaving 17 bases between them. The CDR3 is CSVEDPRRAAKYF. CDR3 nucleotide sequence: TGCAGCGTTGAAGATCCCCGCCGGGCAGCTAAGTACTTC.

The CDR3 loop reads CASSQAWTPGRSTGANVLTF. The CDR3 DNA reads TGCGCCAGCAGCCAAGCATGGACCCCCGGTAGGAGTACTGGGGCCAACGTCCTGACTTTC. The J gene is TRBJ2-6, the V gene TRBV4-3; no clear D gene. Germline assignment: CDR1 LGHNA and CDR2 YSLEER. The ends were cut back, 1 base at V and 2 bases at J, with 21 bases in the middle. There are 20 residues in the CDR3.

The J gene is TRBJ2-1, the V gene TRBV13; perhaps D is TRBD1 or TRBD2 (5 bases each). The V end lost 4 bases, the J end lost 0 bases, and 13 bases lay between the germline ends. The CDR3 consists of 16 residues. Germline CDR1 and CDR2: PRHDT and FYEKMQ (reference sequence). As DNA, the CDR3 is TGTGCCAGCAGCTCTGGGACCACCAGCTCCTACAATGAGCAGTTCTTC. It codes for CASSSGTTSSYNEQFF.

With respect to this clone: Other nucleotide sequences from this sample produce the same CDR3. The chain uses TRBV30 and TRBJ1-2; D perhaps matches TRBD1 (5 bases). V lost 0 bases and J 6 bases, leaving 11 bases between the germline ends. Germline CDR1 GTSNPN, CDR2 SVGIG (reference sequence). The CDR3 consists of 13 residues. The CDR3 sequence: CAWSVRRGDGYTF. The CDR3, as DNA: TGTGCCTGGAGTGTACGTCGGGGGGATGGCTACACCTTC.

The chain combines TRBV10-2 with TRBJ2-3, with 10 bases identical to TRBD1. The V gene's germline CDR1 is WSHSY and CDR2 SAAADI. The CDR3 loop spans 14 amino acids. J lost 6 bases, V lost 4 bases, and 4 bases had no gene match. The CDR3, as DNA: TGCGCCAGCAGTGGACAGGGGGCGACGGATACGCAGTATTTT. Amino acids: CASSGQGATDTQYF.

The CDR3 loop is CASSPDRVSDEQFF. The CDR3 DNA sequence: TGTGCCAGCAGCCCGGACAGGGTTAGCGATGAGCAGTTCTTC. This rearrangement joins TRBV2 to TRBJ2-1, with TRBD1 matching over 8 bases. Germline CDR1 and CDR2: SNHLY and FYNNEI. The V and J ends lost 6 bases and 8 bases, in that order; junction bases with no gene match: 9. The CDR3 is made up of 14 amino acids.

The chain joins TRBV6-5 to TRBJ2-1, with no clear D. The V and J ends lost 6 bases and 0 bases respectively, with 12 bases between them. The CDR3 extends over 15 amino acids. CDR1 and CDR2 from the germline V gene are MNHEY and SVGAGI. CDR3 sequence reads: CASRLGHSSYNEQFF. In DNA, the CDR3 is TGTGCCAGCAGACTGGGCCACAGCTCCTACAATGAGCAGTTCTTC.

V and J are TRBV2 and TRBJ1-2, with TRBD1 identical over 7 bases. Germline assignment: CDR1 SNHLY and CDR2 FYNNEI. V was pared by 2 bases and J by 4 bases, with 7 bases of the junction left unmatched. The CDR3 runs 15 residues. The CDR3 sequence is CASSESHDRVYGYTF. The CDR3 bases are TGTGCCAGCAGTGAAAGCCACGACAGGGTCTATGGCTACACCTTC.

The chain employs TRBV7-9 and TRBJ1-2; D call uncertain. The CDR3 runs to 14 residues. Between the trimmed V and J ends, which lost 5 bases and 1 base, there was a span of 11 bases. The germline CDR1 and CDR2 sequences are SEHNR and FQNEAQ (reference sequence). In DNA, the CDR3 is TGTGCCAGCAGCCCCCCGGGCTTTAACTATGGCTACACCTTC. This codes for CASSPPGFNYGYTF. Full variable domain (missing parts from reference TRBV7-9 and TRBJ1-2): DTGVSQNPRHKITKRGQNVTFRCDPISEHNRLYWYRQTLGQGPEFLTYFQNEAQLEKSRLLSDRFSAERPKGSFSTLEIQRTEQGDSAMYLCASSPPGFNYGYTFGSGTRLTVV.

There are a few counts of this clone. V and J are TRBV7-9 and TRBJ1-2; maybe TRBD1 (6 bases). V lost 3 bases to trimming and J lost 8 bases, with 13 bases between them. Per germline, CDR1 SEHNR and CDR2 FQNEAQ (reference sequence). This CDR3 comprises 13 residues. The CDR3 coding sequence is TGTGCCAGCAGCTTCAGGGGTGCAGAGGGCTACACCTTC. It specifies CASSFRGAEGYTF. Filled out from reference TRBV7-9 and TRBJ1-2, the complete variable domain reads DTGVSQNPRHKITKRGQNVTFRCDPISEHNRLYWYRQTLGQGPEFLTYFQNEAQLEKSRLLSDRFSAERPKGSFSTLEIQRTEQGDSAMYLCASSFRGAEGYTFGSGTRLTVV.

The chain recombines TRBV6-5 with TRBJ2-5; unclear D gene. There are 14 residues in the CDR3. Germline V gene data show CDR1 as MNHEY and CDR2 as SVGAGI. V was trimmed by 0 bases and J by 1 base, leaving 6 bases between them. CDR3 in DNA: TGTGCCAGCAGTTACTCGGTCGGCCAAGAGACCCAGTACTTC. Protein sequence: CASSYSVGQETQYF.